This T cell receptor beta chain stems from a study of shared clonotypes between healthy human individuals. This CDR3 is 15 amino acids long. Germline assignment: CDR1 MNHEY and CDR2 SVGAGI. With V trimmed by 2 bases and J by 4 bases, 6 bases remained unmatched. Deep-level running was used for the assay. Sequenced by immunoSEQ multiplex PCR; TCRdb stores in-frame clones only, minus some. The repertoire has about 470,000 clones, 70% to 80% of them found once; the top ten carry roughly an eighth. This TCR was sampled from a woman aged 40 to 50 in good health. Some clones in this sample may be carry-over from other donors' samples. The V gene is TRBV6-5, the J gene TRBJ2-5; 8 nucleotides line up with TRBD2. Input material: PBMCs. CDR3 region: CASSYGRAGGETQYF. In nucleotides, the CDR3 is TGTGCCAGCAGTTACGGGCGGGCGGGGGGAGAGACCCAGTACTTC.